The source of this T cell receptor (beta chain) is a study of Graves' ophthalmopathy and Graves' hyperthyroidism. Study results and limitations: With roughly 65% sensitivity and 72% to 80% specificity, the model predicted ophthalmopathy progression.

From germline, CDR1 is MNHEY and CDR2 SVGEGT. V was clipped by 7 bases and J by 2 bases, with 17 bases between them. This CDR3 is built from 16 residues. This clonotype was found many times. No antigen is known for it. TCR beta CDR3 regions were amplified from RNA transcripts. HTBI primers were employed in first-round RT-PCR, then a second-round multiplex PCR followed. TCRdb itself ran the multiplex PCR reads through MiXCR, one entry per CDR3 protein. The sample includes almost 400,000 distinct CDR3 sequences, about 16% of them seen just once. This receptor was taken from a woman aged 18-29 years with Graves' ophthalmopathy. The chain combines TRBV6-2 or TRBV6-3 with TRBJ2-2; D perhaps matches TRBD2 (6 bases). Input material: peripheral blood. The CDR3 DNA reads TGTGCCAGCACTGGACTAACCGATGACAACACCGGGGAGCTGTTTTTT. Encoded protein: CASTGLTDDNTGELFF.